These 30 T cell receptor beta chains were sequenced from one sample in a study of T-cell reconstitution after alpha-beta-depleted transplantation in children. Molecular barcoding with unique molecular identifiers was used for the TCRbeta library. Using its own MiXCR run on the PCR reads, TCRdb lists one record per CDR3 protein. The sample includes some 600,000 distinct CDR3 sequences, 10% to 15% seen only once; the top ten take 2.2%. The material was PBMCs, mostly from graft donor cells, obtained 360 days after TCRalphabeta/CD19-depleted stem cell transplant. The receptors stem from a male patient younger than 18 who had a stem cell transplant for acute myeloid leukemia, so the T cells may come from the graft donor.

The V and J genes are TRBV14 and TRBJ2-2; a weak D match, TRBD2 (7 bases). Trimming took 4 bases from V and 0 from J, leaving 21 bases between them. This CDR3 has 19 residues. Germline values: CDR1 SGHDN, CDR2 FVKESK. The CDR3 DNA reads TGTGCCAGCAGCCCCCTACGGGGGCTAGCGGAGACGAACACCGGGGAGCTGTTTTTT. Protein: CASSPLRGLAETNTGELFF.

This clonotype occurred many times. The chain is built from TRBV6-1 and TRBJ1-1; perhaps TRBD1 as D (5 bases). CDR3 length: 18 amino acids. CDR1 and CDR2 from the germline V gene are MNHNS and SASEGT. V was shortened by 4 bases and J by 1 base, with 22 bases between the two germline ends. As DNA, the CDR3 is TGTGCCAGCAGTGCGTCAGGGAGGCGAACAACGGGGAACACTGAAGCTTTCTTT. Encoded protein: CASSASGRRTTGNTEAFF.

As regards this clonotype: A junction boundary mismatches the germline segment, possibly from a read error. J is TRBJ2-5 and V is TRBV7-7; 9 bases fit TRBD2. CDR3 length: 14 amino acids. Germline V gives CDR1 SSHAT, CDR2 FNYEAQ (reference sequence). DNA of the CDR3: TGTGCTAGCAGCTATAGCGGGAGCGGTGAGACCCAGTACTTC. Amino acid sequence: CASSYSGSGETQYF.

Here the CDR3 reads CASSLKGRLPYEQYF. The CDR3 region has the DNA TGCGCCAGCAGCTTGAAGGGCAGGTTGCCCTACGAGCAGTACTTC. The chain couples TRBV5-1 to TRBJ2-7, with no clear D. The CDR3 is 15 residues long. Germline assignment: CDR1 SGHRS and CDR2 YFSETQ. The germline V and J ends were trimmed by 1 base and 2 bases, with 13 bases remaining between them.

This clonotype was picked up a small number of times. The genes are TRBV5-6 and TRBJ2-4, with a weak D call TRBD1 (5 bases). V dropped 1 base and J dropped 0 bases, with 8 bases sitting between them. Germline V CDR1 and CDR2: SGHDT, YYEEEE. The CDR3 has 15 residues. The CDR3 DNA is TGTGCCAGCAGCTTGAGGGGCCCAGCCAAAAACATTCAGTACTTC. It encodes CASSLRGPAKNIQYF.

The sample holds many counts of this clonotype. The chain recombines TRBV12-3 or TRBV12-4 with TRBJ2-1; D may match TRBD1 or TRBD2 (5 bases each). The V end was cut by 3 bases, the J end by 10 bases, with 16 bases between. The CDR3 totals 14 residues. The CDR3 DNA reads TGTGCCAGCAGTTTCGGGACCCCCCTAGCCGAGCAGTTCTTC. It specifies CASSFGTPLAEQFF.

This clonotype was counted only a few times. This chain joins TRBV28 and TRBJ2-1; 7 nucleotides line up with TRBD1. V shed 6 bases and J 4 bases; nucleotides not matched to a gene: 12. CDR1 and CDR2 from the germline V gene are MDHEN and SYDVKM. CDR3 length: 16 amino acids. DNA of the CDR3: TGTGCCAGCAGCCTCCTACTCCGGGACAGATACAATGAGCAGTTCTTC. Translated, it gives CASSLLLRDRYNEQFF.

In nucleotides, the CDR3 is TGTGCCAGCAGCCCCCCCGGGACTAGTACCAATGAGCAGTTCTTC. Translated, it gives CASSPPGTSTNEQFF. This chain uses TRBV7-2 with TRBJ2-1, with 8 bases identical to TRBD2. This CDR3 is 15 amino acids long. Germline V lookup: CDR1 SGHTA, CDR2 FQGNSA. The J segment lost 6 bases and the V segment lost 5 bases, leaving 9 bases of the junction unmatched.

As to this clonotype: This sequence may be a read error, since a much larger clone differs from it by one base. The chain links TRBV2 to TRBJ2-1; perhaps D is TRBD1 or TRBD2 (5 bases each). CDR3 length equals 12 residues. The germline V gene has CDR1 SNHLY and CDR2 FYNNEI. CDR3 bases: TGTGCCAGCAGTAGGACTGGGGGTGAGCAGTTGTTC. Translated, it gives CASSRTGGEQLF. The whole variable domain, remainder taken from reference TRBV2 and TRBJ2-1, is EPEVTQTPSHQVTQMGQEVILRCVPISNHLYFYWYRQILGQKVEFLVSFYNNEISEKSEIFDDQFSVERPDGSNFTLKIRSTKLEDSAMYFCASSRTGGEQLFGPGTRLTVL.

This clonotype was picked up a small number of times. This rearrangement joins TRBV28 to TRBJ2-1; the match to TRBD2 covers 9 bases. Trimming removed 3 bases from V and 7 bases from J; junction bases left unmatched: 7. This CDR3 region has 15 residues. CDR1 MDHEN and CDR2 SYDVKM come from the germline V gene. DNA of the CDR3: TGTGCCAGCAGTTTTGCGGGAGGGCCGGGAAATGAGCAGTTCTTC. Its protein product is CASSFAGGPGNEQFF.

This clonotype was seen a handful of times. The chain couples TRBV29-1 to TRBJ1-2; D not resolved. V lost 6 bases to trimming and J lost 8 bases, with 16 bases between them. The CDR3 is 12 residues long. The germline V gene has CDR1 SQVTM and CDR2 ANQGSEA. The CDR3 spells CSVLAAIGGYTF. For the CDR3, the DNA is TGCAGCGTCCTCGCTGCCATCGGAGGCTACACCTTC.

This clonotype has a handful of counts. The J gene is TRBJ2-1, the V gene TRBV28; 10 bases align to TRBD2. V trimming: 5 bases; J trimming: 1 base; junction bases outside the gene matches: 5. The CDR3 is made up of 16 amino acids. The germline gives CDR1 MDHEN, CDR2 SYDVKM. This CDR3 reads CASSGLAETSYNEQFF. The CDR3 nucleotides are TGTGCCAGCAGTGGACTAGCGGAAACTTCCTACAATGAGCAGTTCTTC.

In this sample, this clonotype turned up a few times. V usage is TRBV3-1 and J usage is TRBJ2-7, with no clear D. With 8 bases removed from V and 6 bases from J, the gap between germline ends came to 8 bases. This CDR3 has 10 residues. CDR1 and CDR2 from the germline V gene are LGHDT and YNNKEL (reference sequence). The CDR3 spells CASPPSEQYF. The DNA of the CDR3 is TGTGCCAGCCCTCCCTCCGAGCAGTACTTC.

This chain connects TRBV12-3 or TRBV12-4 to TRBJ1-3, with TRBD1 identical over 8 bases. The CDR3 spans 16 residues. J gave up 6 bases and V 5 bases, and 12 bases lay outside the gene matches. In nucleotides, the CDR3 is TGTGCCAGCAGTCACACCGGAGGACAGGGATTAAACACCATATATTTT. Translation: CASSHTGGQGLNTIYF.

This clonotype was detected a few times. This chain uses TRBV24-1 with TRBJ1-1; D may be TRBD1 (5 bases). The germline gives CDR1 KGHDR, CDR2 SFDVKD. The CDR3 has 13 amino acids. V dropped 4 bases and J dropped 5 bases, with 10 bases sitting between them. This chain's CDR3 is CATSDPGGTEAFF. CDR3 coding DNA: TGTGCCACCAGTGACCCGGGGGGGACTGAAGCTTTCTTT.

The chain recombines TRBV24-1 with TRBJ1-5; TRBD1 is a possible D gene (5 bases). The V and J ends lost 4 bases and 0 bases respectively, with 9 bases between them. Germline V CDR1 and CDR2: KGHDR, SFDVKD. The CDR3 runs 15 residues. The CDR3: CATSEPGHSNQPQHF. Written as DNA, the CDR3 is TGTGCCACCAGTGAGCCCGGACATAGCAATCAGCCCCAGCATTTT.

This clonotype was seen only a few times. The rearrangement links TRBV18 to TRBJ2-7; D perhaps matches TRBD1 (6 bases). Germline loops: CDR1 KGHSH, CDR2 LQKENI. The V end was cut by 2 bases, the J end by 4 bases, with 15 bases between. The CDR3 totals 15 residues. CDR3 residues: CASSPWFRQDYEQYF. The CDR3 region has the DNA TGTGCCAGCTCACCATGGTTTAGACAGGATTACGAGCAGTACTTC.

This clonotype was detected only once. The chain employs TRBV19 and TRBJ2-1; D may correspond to TRBD1 or TRBD2 (5 bases each). V shed 3 bases and J shed 9 bases, with 18 bases lying between them. CDR3 length: 15 residues. The germline CDR1 and CDR2 sequences are LNHDA and SQIVND (reference sequence). CDR3: CASSIIEGPPGEQFF. As DNA, the CDR3 is TGTGCCAGTAGTATTATAGAGGGACCACCCGGTGAGCAGTTCTTC.

The chain combines TRBV20-1 with TRBJ2-7; D possibly corresponds to TRBD1 (6 bases). V was clipped by 6 bases and J by 2 bases, with 11 bases between them. The CDR3 consists of 12 residues. CDR1 and CDR2 (germline): DFQATT, SNEGSKA (reference sequence). The CDR3 region is CSAVDRTYEQYF. The CDR3 nucleotides read TGCAGTGCAGTCGACAGGACCTACGAGCAGTACTTC.

In this sample, this clonotype turned up many times. V and J are TRBV29-1 and TRBJ2-1, with D maybe TRBD2 (6 bases). CDR3 length equals 14 residues. Germline V gene lookup returns CDR1 SQVTM and CDR2 ANQGSEA. Deletions cut 4 bases from V and 0 bases from J, with 10 bases between. Here the CDR3 reads CSVAGGDSYNEQFF. CDR3 coding DNA: TGCAGCGTTGCCGGAGGGGACTCCTACAATGAGCAGTTCTTC.

The table lists this clonotype with many counts. The chain is built from TRBV7-2 and TRBJ2-2; D unresolved. The CDR3 length is 15 residues. Trimming took off 1 base at V and 6 bases at J, with 12 bases between the two ends. Germline CDR1 SGHTA, CDR2 FQGNSA. As DNA, the CDR3 is TGTGCCAGCAGCTTAGAGGGCCCCATCCCCGGGGAGCTGTTTTTT. This encodes CASSLEGPIPGELFF.

This clonotype was detected only a few times. This chain joins TRBV25-1 and TRBJ2-1; 7 nucleotides agree with TRBD2. Germline assignment: CDR1 MGHDK and CDR2 SYGVNS. This CDR3 region has 17 residues. The J segment lost 5 bases and the V segment lost 3 bases, leaving 13 bases of the junction unmatched. CDR3 sequence: CASSDQGYGRSDNEQFF. In DNA, the CDR3 is TGTGCCAGCAGTGATCAGGGATACGGGAGGTCGGACAATGAGCAGTTCTTC.

This clonotype occurred a few times. The chain combines TRBV5-1 with TRBJ2-1; D remains ambiguous. The CDR3 has 15 residues. V was pared by 1 base and J by 4 bases, with 12 bases between. Germline loops: CDR1 SGHRS, CDR2 YFSETQ. The CDR3 DNA sequence: TGCGCCAGCAGCTTGATTAGTAGGGATTACAATGAGCAGTTCTTC. Protein: CASSLISRDYNEQFF.

The genes are TRBV30 and TRBJ2-7, with 10 bases identical to TRBD2. Germline values: CDR1 GTSNPN, CDR2 SVGIG (reference sequence). Germline trimming cut 3 bases from V and 2 bases from J; bases unmatched to any gene: 13. The CDR3 totals 17 residues. This CDR3 is CAWRGFGGLARAYEQYF. CDR3 nucleotide sequence: TGTGCCTGGAGGGGGTTCGGGGGACTAGCGCGTGCCTACGAGCAGTACTTC.

This clonotype was seen a handful of times. The chain is built from TRBV20-1 and TRBJ2-1; 7 bases are shared with TRBD2. The CDR3 is 15 residues long. Germline CDR1 reads DFQATT; CDR2 reads SNEGSKA (reference sequence). V was pared by 3 bases and J by 0 bases, with 5 bases of the junction left unmatched. CDR3 residues: CSARERDHSYNEQFF. The CDR3 nucleotides are TGCAGTGCTAGGGAGCGGGACCACTCCTACAATGAGCAGTTCTTC.

The rearrangement links TRBV20-1 to TRBJ1-5; D gene uncertain. CDR1 is DFQATT, CDR2 SNEGSKA, per germline (reference sequence). Deletions cut 0 bases from V and 4 bases from J, with 13 bases between. This CDR3 has 15 amino acids. The CDR3 loop is CSARDAARNNQPQHF. DNA for the CDR3: TGCAGTGCTAGAGATGCGGCGCGAAATAATCAGCCCCAGCATTTT.

The chain combines TRBV30 with TRBJ2-7; D gene ambiguous. In germline, CDR1 is GTSNPN, CDR2 SVGIG (reference sequence). This CDR3 comprises 11 residues. V was pared by 3 bases and J by 3 bases, with 6 bases between. CDR3 bases: TGTGCCTGGAGGAACAGCTACGAGCAGTACTTC. Encoded protein: CAWRNSYEQYF.

In this sample, this clonotype turned up a few times. This rearrangement joins TRBV27 to TRBJ2-7, with unresolved D. CDR1 is MNHEY and CDR2 is SMNVEV in the germline V gene (reference sequence). The CDR3 is made up of 13 amino acids. V was clipped by 3 bases and J by 3 bases, with 9 bases between them. CDR3 coding DNA: TGTGCCAGCAGTTTTAAGGTGGGCTACGAGCAGTACTTC. Translation gives CASSFKVGYEQYF.

This clonotype was counted only a few times. The CDR3 region is CASSYSTGGSYIQYF. CDR3 DNA sequence: TGTGCCAGCAGTTACTCGACAGGGGGTAGTTACATTCAGTACTTC. The J gene is TRBJ2-4, the V gene TRBV6-5; TRBD1 aligns across 9 bases. The V gene's germline CDR1 is MNHEY and CDR2 SVGAGI. The CDR3 runs 15 residues. V gave up 0 bases and J gave up 8 bases; unmatched junction bases: 5.

This clonotype came up a few times. The chain links TRBV7-6 to TRBJ1-3, with D possibly matching TRBD1 (6 bases). V was trimmed by 2 bases and J by 0 bases, leaving 8 bases between them. Germline V gene data show CDR1 as SGHVS and CDR2 as FNYEAQ. The CDR3 is made up of 15 amino acids. CDR3 coding DNA: TGTGCCAGCAGCTTACAGGGGTTCTCTGGAAACACCATATATTTT. Its translation: CASSLQGFSGNTIYF.